Listed below are T cell receptor beta chains from one sample, sequenced in a study of response to subunit inactivated influenza vaccine. TCRdb passed the RT-PCR reads through MiXCR, listing each CDR3 protein once. This table holds some 500,000 distinct CDR3 sequences, 10% to 15% found once. Specimen: PBMCs from blood, collected roughly 47 days after vaccination. Receptor source: a man aged 50 or older who received an inactivated influenza vaccine. Both conserved end residues are part of each CDR3. A D gene is named only where the DNA matches it firmly. Rows may omit the clone size; those that give it use once, few, many or a size class.

>many|TRBJ2-3|.|14|TRBV12-3/TRBV12-4
TGTGCCAGCAGTGCCGTACCTAGCACAGATACGCAGTATTTT
CASSAVPSTDTQYF
>few|TRBJ2-5|.|12|TRBV6-5
TGTGCCAGCAGTTACTCGACTGGGACCCAGTACTTC
CASSYSTGTQYF
>.|TRBJ2-3|TRBD2|15|TRBV6-2/TRBV6-3
TGTGCCAGCACCCGCGGACTAGCGGAGTGGGGTACGCAGTATTTT
CASTRGLAEWGTQYF
>few|TRBJ1-4|TRBD1|18|TRBV28
TGTGCCAGCAGAAACTTGGACAGGGGGATGGGACGTGGGGAAAAACTGTTTTTT
CASRNLDRGMGRGEKLFF
>few|TRBJ2-7|.|12|TRBV29-1
TGCAGCGTTGTGTTTGGACAGCGGGAGCAGTACTTC
CSVVFGQREQYF
>.|TRBJ2-3|TRBD2|15|TRBV20-1
TGCAGTGCCATTCGGACTAGCGGGCCGCCAGATACGCAGTATTTT
CSAIRTSGPPDTQYF
>many|TRBJ1-1|.|14|TRBV18
TGTGCCAGCTCACCAGGTTTGGCAGACACTGAAGCTTTCTTT
CASSPGLADTEAFF
>.|TRBJ2-7|TRBD2|15|TRBV5-1
TGCGCCAGCAGCATGGGACTAGCAGCCTTCGGCGAGCAGTACTTC
CASSMGLAAFGEQYF
>.|TRBJ1-2|.|15|TRBV12-3/TRBV12-4
TGTGCCAGCAGTCGCGACGACAGGATATTAGATGGCTACACCTTC
CASSRDDRILDGYTF
>many|TRBJ2-1|.|13|TRBV5-1
TGCGCCAGCAGCCCCGGGGACTACAATGAGCAGTTCTTC
CASSPGDYNEQFF
>.|TRBJ2-3|.|18|TRBV27
TGTGCCAGCAGTTTATTCCCCCCGGGGGCCCCGCACACAGATACGCAGTATTTT
CASSLFPPGAPHTDTQYF
>.|TRBJ2-1|.|15|TRBV7-2
TGTGCCAGCAGCCAGCGGGCCTACTCCTACAATGAGCAGTTCTTC
CASSQRAYSYNEQFF
>.|TRBJ2-1|.|13|TRBV3-1
TGTGCCAGCAGCCAAGATGGGGCGAATGAGCAGTTCTTC
CASSQDGANEQFF
>few|TRBJ2-4|.|11|TRBV10-3
TGTGCCATCAGCCAGGGAGTAATTCAGTACTTC
CAISQGVIQYF
>.|TRBJ2-3|TRBD1|15|TRBV7-9
TGTGCCAGCAGCTTAGCAAGGGGGCGATCAGATACGCAGTATTTT
CASSLARGRSDTQYF
>many|TRBJ2-7|TRBD2|13|TRBV12-3/TRBV12-4
TGTGCCAGCAGTTTACGCGGGAGTCACGAGCAGTACTTC
CASSLRGSHEQYF